This T cell receptor (beta chain) was profiled in a study of T cell responses to AZD1222 COVID-19 vaccine. In the case of this clone: The sample carries other DNA sequences with the same CDR3.

Assay: immunoSEQ multiplex PCR; the TCRdb copy retains only in-frame clones and omits some. The sample includes tens of thousands of clones, roughly 89% of them seen just once. Unmatched junction bases numbered 1, after V lost 0 bases and J lost 0 bases. Per the germline V gene, CDR1 is MNHEY and CDR2 is SVGAGI. The CDR3 covers 15 residues. The chain recombines TRBV6-5 with TRBJ1-1; 7 positions match TRBD1. The material was peripheral blood, obtained on day 0 of MenACWY control vaccination. The sequence derives from an adult in good health. CDR3 bases: TGTGCCAGCAGTTACTCCGGGACAGTGAACACTGAAGCTTTCTTT. It translates to CASSYSGTVNTEAFF.